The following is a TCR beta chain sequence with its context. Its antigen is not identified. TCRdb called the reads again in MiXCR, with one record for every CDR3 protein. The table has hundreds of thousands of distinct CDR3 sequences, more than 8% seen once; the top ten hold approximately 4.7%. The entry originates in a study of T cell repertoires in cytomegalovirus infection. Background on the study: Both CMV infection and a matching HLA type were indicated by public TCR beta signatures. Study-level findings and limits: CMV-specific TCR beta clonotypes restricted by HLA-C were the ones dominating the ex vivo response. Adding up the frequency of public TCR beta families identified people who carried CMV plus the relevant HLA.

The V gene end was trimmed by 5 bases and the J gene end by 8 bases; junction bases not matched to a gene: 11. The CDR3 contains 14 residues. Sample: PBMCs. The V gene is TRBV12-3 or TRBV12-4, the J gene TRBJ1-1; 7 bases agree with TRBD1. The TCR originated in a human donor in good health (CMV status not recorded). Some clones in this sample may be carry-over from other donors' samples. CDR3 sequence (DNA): TGTGCCAGCAGTCCGAGAAACAGGGGATTCGAAGCTTTCTTT. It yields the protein CASSPRNRGFEAFF.